The T cell receptor beta chain described here comes from a study of CD8 T cells in ankylosing spondylitis (dated by TCRdb to about 2017). About the study as a whole: The study set out to find disease-linked TCR variants by profiling T cell receptor beta repertoires in ankylosing spondylitis patients and healthy donors. Peripheral blood samples were taken, and synovial fluid was additionally collected from ankylosing spondylitis patients. The full study cohort was made up of 25 ankylosing spondylitis patients and around 100 healthy donors.

Overall results and qualifications from the work: Some of the motif variants had been reported before in the synovial fluid and blood of reactive arthritis patients, a finding that suggests common disease-initiation mechanisms. A CD8+ phenotype was shown by the disease-linked clones, which were found at relatively low frequencies in peripheral blood. Significant enrichment of the disease-linked clones was reported in matched synovial fluid samples from ankylosing spondylitis patients. Blood from ankylosing spondylitis patients appeared to be characterized by a TCR beta motif made up of several highly homologous amino acid variants.

As to this clonotype: The antigen it binds to is not known. No base quality information exists; no much larger clone differs at one position.

Sequenced on an Illumina HiSeq 2500. Quantitative 5'-RACE with molecular barcodes was used to prepare TCR beta libraries. The paper's processing steps were these. Disease-linked TCR variants were identified with a new computational method built on a probabilistic model of VDJ rearrangement. Using fastp trimming at Q25 and MiXCR clonotype assembly, TCRdb reanalyzed the public sequencing data and kept in-frame beta chains. Each entry merges the rows of one CDR3 protein and shows their most common DNA and genes. TCRdb, rather than the study authors, made the V and J calls. Recorded for this sample are 150,000 to 200,000 distinct CDR3 sequences; 30% to 35% of them occurred a single time. The ten biggest clones cover around 6.2% of the sample. Synovial fluid samples and blood samples obtained from the same ankylosing spondylitis patients were matched. The sequenced sample consisted of synovial fluid, either unsorted or a sorted T cell fraction (not recorded which). This TCR was recovered from a male donor with ankylosing spondylitis.

This receptor carries the CDR3 CASSPEYGGIGYGYTF. The nucleotide sequence is given as TGTGCCAGCAGCCCGGAGTATGGGGGCATAGGCTATGGCTACACCTTC. The chain is assembled from TRBV5-5 and TRBJ1-2; the D region possibly corresponds to TRBD1 (6 bases align). The CDR3 covers 16 residues, taking in both the cysteine and the phenylalanine. Of the read, only the CDR3 DNA is kept; its 48 bases are in frame from base 1. Per the germline V gene (reference sequence), SGHKS is the CDR1 and YYEKEE is the CDR2. Trimming removed 4 bases from V and 4 bases from J, leaving 20 bases between the germline ends.